This TCR beta chain is from a study of CD4 T cells in relation to SARS-CoV-2 and coronaviruses. Study-wide background: After about nine days of antigen culture, PBMC TCR beta CDR3s were sequenced.

A note on this clone: Its antigen is still unknown.

Data came from immunoSEQ multiplex PCR; TCRdb stores just in-frame clones and leaves some out. The table records 26,000 or so clones, more than 60% of them present only once. Before the COVID-19 pandemic, during about 2010-2018, CD4+ T cells were taken from unexposed donors. CD4+ T cells were isolated from the cells after around 11 days of culture. Study-wide results and limits: SARS-CoV-2-driven expansion was significantly weaker in crossreactive than monoreactive clones.

The sample consisted of CD4+ T cells from PBMCs, cultured in vitro. The TCR comes from a human donor in good health.

CDR3 amino acids: CASSEIGRSDSPLHF. The CDR3 DNA sequence: TGTGCCAGCAGTGAAATCGGCAGGTCAGATTCACCCCTCCACTTT. The rearrangement links TRBV25-1 to TRBJ1-6; D remains unclear. Germline CDR1 MGHDK, CDR2 SYGVNS. The V end was cut by 2 bases, the J end by 8 bases, with 13 bases between. This CDR3 spans 15 amino acids.